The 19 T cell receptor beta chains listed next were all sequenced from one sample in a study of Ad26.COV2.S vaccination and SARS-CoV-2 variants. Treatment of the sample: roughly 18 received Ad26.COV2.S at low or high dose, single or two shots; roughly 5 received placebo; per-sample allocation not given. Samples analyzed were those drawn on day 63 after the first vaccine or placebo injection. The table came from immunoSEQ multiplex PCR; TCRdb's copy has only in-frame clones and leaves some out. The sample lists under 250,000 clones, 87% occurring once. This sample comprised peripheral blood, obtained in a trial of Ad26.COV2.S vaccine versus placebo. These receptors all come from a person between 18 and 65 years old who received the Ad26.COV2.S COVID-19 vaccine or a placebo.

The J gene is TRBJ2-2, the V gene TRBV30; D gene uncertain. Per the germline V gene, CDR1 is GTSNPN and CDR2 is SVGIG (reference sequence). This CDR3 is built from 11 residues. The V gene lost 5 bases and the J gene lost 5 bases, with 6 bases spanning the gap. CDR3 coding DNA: TGTGCCTGGGGGGTAACCGGGGAGCTGTTTTTT. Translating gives CAWGVTGELFF.

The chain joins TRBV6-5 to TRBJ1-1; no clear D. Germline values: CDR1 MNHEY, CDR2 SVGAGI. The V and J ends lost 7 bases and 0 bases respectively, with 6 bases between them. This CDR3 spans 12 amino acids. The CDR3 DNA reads TGTGCCAGCAACAATTTGAACACTGAAGCTTTCTTT. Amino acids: CASNNLNTEAFF.

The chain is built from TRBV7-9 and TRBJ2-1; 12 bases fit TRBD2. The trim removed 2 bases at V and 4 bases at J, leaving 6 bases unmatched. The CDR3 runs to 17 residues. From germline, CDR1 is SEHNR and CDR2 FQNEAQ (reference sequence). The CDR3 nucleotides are TGTGCCAGCAGCTTAAGGACTAGCGGGACGGTTTACAATGAGCAGTTCTTC. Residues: CASSLRTSGTVYNEQFF.

In nucleotides, the CDR3 is TGTGCCAGCAGCTGGGGACAGAGCACAGATACGCAGTATTTT. Its translation: CASSWGQSTDTQYF. This chain connects TRBV5-6 to TRBJ2-3, with 7 positions matching TRBD1. The CDR3 consists of 14 residues. Germline values: CDR1 SGHDT, CDR2 YYEEEE. J lost 0 bases, V lost 3 bases, and 1 base had no gene match.

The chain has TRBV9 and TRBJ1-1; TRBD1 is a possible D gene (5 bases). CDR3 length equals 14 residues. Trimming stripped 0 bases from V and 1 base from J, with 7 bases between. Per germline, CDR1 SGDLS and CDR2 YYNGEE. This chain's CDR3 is CASSVGDRNTEAFF. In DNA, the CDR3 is TGTGCCAGCAGCGTAGGAGACAGGAACACTGAAGCTTTCTTT.

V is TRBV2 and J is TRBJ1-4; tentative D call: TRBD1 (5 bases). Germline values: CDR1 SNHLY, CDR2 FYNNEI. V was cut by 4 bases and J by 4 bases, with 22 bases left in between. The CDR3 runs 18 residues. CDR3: CASSVPRVTTGGNEKLFF. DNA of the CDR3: TGTGCCAGCAGTGTTCCCCGGGTCACAACCGGGGGTAATGAAAAACTGTTTTTT.

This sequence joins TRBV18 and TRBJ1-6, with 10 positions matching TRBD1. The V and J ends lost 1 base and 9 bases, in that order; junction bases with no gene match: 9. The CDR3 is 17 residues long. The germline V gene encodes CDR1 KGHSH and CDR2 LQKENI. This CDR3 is CASSPRTGTGAGSPLHF. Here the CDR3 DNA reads TGTGCCAGCTCACCACGGACCGGGACAGGGGCCGGTTCACCCCTCCACTTT.

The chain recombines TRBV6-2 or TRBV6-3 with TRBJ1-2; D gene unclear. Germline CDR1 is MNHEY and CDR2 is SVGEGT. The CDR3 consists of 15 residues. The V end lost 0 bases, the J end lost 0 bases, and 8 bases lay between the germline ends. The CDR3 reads CASSYSRGANYGYTF. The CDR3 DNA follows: TGTGCCAGCAGTTACTCCCGGGGAGCTAACTATGGCTACACCTTC.

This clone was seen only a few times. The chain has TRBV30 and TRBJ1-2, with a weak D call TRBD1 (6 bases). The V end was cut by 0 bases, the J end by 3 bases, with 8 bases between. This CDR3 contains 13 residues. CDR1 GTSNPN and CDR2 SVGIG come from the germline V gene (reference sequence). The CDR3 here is CAWSVTGHYGYTF. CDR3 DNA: TGTGCCTGGAGTGTGACAGGACACTATGGCTACACCTTC.

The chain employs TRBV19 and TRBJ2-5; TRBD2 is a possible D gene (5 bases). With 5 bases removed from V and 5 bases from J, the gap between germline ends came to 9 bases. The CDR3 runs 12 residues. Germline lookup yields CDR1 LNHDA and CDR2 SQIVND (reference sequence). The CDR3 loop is CASSRGTETQYF. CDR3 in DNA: TGTGCCAGTAGTCGGGGAACCGAGACCCAGTACTTC. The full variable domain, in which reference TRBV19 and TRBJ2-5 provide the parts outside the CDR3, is DGGITQSPKYLFRKEGQNVTLSCEQNLNHDAMYWYRQDPGQGLRLIYYSQIVNDFQKGDIAEGYSVSREKKESFPLTVTSAQKNPTAFYLCASSRGTETQYFGPGTRLLVL.

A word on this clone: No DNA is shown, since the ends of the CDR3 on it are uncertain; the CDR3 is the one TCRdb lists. The CDR3 is CATSRDYFGAGTDTQYF. The V call is TRBV15, the J call TRBJ2-3. Germline CDR1 is LNHNV and CDR2 is YYDKDF (reference sequence). The CDR3 extends over 17 residues, inclusive of both ends.

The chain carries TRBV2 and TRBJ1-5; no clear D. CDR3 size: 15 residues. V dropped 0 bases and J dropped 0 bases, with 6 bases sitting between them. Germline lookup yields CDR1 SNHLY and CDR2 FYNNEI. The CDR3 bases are TGTGCCAGCAGTGAAGCGACGGTTAGCAATCAGCCCCAGCATTTT. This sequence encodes CASSEATVSNQPQHF.

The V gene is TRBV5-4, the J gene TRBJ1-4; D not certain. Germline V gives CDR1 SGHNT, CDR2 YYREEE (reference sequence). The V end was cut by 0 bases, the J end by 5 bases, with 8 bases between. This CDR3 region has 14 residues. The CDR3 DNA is TGTGCCAGCAGCTTGGGTCTCCGAAATGAAAAACTGTTTTTT. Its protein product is CASSLGLRNEKLFF.

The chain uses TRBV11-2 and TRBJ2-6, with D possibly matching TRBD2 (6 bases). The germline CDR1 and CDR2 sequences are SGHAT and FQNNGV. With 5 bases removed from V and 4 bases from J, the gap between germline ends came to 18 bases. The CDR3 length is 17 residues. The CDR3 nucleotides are TGTGCCAGCAGCCCGGGGACTGCCGCCGTCGGGGCCAACGTCCTGACTTTC. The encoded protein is CASSPGTAAVGANVLTF.

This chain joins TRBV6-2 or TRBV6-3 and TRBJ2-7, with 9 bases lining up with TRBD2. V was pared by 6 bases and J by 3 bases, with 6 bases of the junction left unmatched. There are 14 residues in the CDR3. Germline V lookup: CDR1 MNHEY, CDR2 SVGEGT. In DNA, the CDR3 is TGTGCCAGCAGCCGGGGACTAGCTAACTACGAGCAGTACGTC. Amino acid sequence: CASSRGLANYEQYV.

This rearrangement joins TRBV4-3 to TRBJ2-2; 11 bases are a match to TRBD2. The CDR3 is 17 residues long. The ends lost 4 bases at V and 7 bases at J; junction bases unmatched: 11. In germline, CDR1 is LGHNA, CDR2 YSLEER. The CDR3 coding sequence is TGCGCCAGCAGCCCGGGACTAGCGGTATTTCTAGGCGGGGAGCTGTTTTTT. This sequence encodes CASSPGLAVFLGGELFF.

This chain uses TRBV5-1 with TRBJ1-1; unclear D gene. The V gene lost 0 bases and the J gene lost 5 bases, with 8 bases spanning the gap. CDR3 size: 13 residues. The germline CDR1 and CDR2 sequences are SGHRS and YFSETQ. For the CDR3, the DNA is TGCGCCAGCAGCTTGGCTGGGAGAACTGAAGCTTTCTTT. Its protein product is CASSLAGRTEAFF. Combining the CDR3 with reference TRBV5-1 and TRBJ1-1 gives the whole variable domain KAGVTQTPRYLIKTRGQQVTLSCSPISGHRSVSWYQQTPGQGLQFLFEYFSETQRNKGNFPGRFSGRQFSNSRSEMNVSTLELGDSALYLCASSLAGRTEAFFGQGTRLTVV.

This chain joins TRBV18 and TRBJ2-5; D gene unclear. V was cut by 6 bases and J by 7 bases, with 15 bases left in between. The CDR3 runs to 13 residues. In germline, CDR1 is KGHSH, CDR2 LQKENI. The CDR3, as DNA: TGTGCCAGCTCTAACACCGCCAAGGGGACCCAGTACTTC. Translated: CASSNTAKGTQYF.

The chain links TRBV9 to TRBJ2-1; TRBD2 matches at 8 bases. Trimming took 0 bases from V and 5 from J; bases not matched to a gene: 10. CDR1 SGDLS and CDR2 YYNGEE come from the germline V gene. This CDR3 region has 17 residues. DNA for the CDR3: TGTGCCAGCAGCGTAGAGGAGGGACCGGGACTAGACAATGAGCAGTTCTTC. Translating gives CASSVEEGPGLDNEQFF.